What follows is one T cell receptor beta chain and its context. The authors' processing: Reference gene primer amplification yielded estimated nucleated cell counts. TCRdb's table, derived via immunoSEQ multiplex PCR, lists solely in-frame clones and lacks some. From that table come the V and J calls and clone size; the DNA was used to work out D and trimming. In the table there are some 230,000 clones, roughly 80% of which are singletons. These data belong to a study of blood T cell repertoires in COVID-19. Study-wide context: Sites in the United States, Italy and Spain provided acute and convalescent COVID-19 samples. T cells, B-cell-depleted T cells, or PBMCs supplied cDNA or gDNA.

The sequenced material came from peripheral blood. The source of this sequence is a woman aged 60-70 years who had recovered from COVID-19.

The CDR3 DNA reads as TGTGCCAGCAGGTGGACAGGGAACACTGAAGCTTTCTTT. The encoded protein is CASRWTGNTEAFF. This chain uses TRBV27 with TRBJ1-1; TRBD1 agrees at 7 bases. The CDR3 runs to 13 residues. CDR1 is MNHEY and CDR2 is SMNVEV in the germline V gene (reference sequence). The J segment lost 1 base and the V segment lost 6 bases, leaving 2 bases of the junction unmatched.